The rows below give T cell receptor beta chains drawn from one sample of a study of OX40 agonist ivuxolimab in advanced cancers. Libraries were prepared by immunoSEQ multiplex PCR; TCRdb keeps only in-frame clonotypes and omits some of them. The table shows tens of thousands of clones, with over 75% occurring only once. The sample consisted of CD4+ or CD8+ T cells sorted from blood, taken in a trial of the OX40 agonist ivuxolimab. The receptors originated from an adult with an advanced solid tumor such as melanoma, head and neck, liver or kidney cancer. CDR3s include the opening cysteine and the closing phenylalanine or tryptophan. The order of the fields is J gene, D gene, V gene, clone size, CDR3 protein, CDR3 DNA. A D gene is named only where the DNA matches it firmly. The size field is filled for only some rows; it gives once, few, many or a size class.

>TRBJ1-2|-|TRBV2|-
CASSAADNYGYTF
TGTGCCAGCAGTGCGGCGGATAACTATGGCTACACCTTC
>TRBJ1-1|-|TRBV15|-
CATSRDRTRGEAFF
TGTGCCACCAGCAGAGACAGGACGAGGGGTGAAGCTTTCTTT
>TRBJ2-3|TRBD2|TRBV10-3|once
CATDPMSSGGKDTQYF
TGTGCCACCGACCCAATGTCCAGCGGGGGGAAGGATACGCAGTATTTT
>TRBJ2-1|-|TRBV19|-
CASSMAANEQFF
TGTGCCAGTAGTATGGCGGCGAATGAGCAGTTCTTC
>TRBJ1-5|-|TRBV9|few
CASSPGGGNQPQHF
TGTGCCAGCAGCCCTGGGGGTGGCAATCAGCCCCAGCATTTT
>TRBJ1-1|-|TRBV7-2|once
CASSIDLATEAFF
TGTGCCAGCAGCATTGACTTGGCCACTGAAGCTTTCTTT
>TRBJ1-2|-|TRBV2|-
CASRGRDSGYTF
TGTGCCAGCAGAGGTCGGGACTCTGGCTACACCTTC
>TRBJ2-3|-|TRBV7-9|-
CASSLGGALDTQYF
TGTGCCAGCAGCTTAGGCGGGGCATTAGATACGCAGTATTTT
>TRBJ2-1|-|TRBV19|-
CASMGEIEQFF
TGTGCCAGTATGGGAGAGATTGAGCAGTTCTTC
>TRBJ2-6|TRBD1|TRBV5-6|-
CASSRQGVQNVLTF
TGTGCCAGCAGCCGACAGGGAGTGCAGAACGTCCTGACTTTC
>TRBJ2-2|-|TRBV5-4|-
CASSLPGTAETGELFF
TGTGCCAGCAGCCTACCAGGGACTGCGGAGACCGGGGAGCTGTTTTTT
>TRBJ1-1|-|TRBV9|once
CASSKFRELNTEAFF
TGTGCCAGCAGTAAGTTCAGGGAGTTGAACACTGAAGCTTTCTTT
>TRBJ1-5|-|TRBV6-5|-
CASSSGWLDNQPQHF
TGTGCCAGCAGCTCCGGGTGGTTGGACAATCAGCCCCAGCATTTT
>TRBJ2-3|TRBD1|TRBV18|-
CASSPRDSLNTDTQYF
TGTGCCAGCTCACCCAGGGACAGCTTAAACACAGATACGCAGTATTTT
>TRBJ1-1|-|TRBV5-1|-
CASSSSTGSTEAFF
TGCGCCAGCAGCTCATCAACGGGAAGCACTGAAGCTTTCTTT
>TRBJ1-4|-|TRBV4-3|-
CASSQVRTEKLFF
TGCGCCAGCAGCCAAGTCCGTACTGAAAAACTGTTTTTT
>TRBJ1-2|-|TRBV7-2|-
CASSSPDSLSYGYTF
TGTGCCAGCAGCTCGCCGGACAGTTTGAGCTATGGCTACACCTTC
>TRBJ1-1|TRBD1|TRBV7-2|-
CASRSNWGQGDTEAFF
TGTGCCAGCAGGTCGAATTGGGGACAGGGAGACACTGAAGCTTTCTTT
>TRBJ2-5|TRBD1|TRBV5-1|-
CASSLRGTGGQETQYF
TGCGCCAGCAGCTTGCGAGGGACAGGGGGCCAAGAGACCCAGTACTTC
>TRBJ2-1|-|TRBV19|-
CATSRGLAIGDEQFF
TGTGCCACATCTCGCGGCTTAGCTATAGGGGATGAGCAGTTCTTC
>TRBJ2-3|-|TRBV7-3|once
CASSLMGDPPDF
TGTGCCAGCAGCTTAATGGGGGACCCTCCGGATTTT
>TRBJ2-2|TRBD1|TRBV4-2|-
CASRGEDRGATGELFF
TGTGCCAGCCGGGGAGAGGACAGGGGGGCGACCGGGGAGCTGTTTTTT
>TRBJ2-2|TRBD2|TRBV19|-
CASTPGQRGRRNTGELFF
TGTGCCAGTACTCCCGGGCAGCGGGGGCGACGGAACACCGGGGAGCTGTTTTTT
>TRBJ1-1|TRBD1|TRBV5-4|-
CASSLSQGPRGFF
TGTGCCAGCAGCTTGTCACAGGGGCCCCGAGGTTTCTTT
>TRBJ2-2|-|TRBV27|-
CASSWGAGRGTGELFF
TGTGCCAGCAGTTGGGGTGCCGGCCGGGGGACCGGGGAGCTGTTTTTT
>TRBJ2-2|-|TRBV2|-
CASTFLMTGHGELFF
TGTGCCAGCACCTTTCTGATGACGGGGCACGGGGAGCTGTTTTTT
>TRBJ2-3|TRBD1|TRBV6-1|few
CASIPGQGPTDTQYF
TGTGCCAGCATACCGGGACAGGGCCCCACAGATACGCAGTATTTT
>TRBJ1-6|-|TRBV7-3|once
CASSLNPLGGLSPLHF
TGTGCCAGCAGCTTAAATCCCCTTGGTGGATTATCACCCCTCCACTTT
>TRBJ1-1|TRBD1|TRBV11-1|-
CASSLGTGKNTFF
TGTGCCAGCAGCTTGGGGACAGGGAAGAATACTTTCTTT
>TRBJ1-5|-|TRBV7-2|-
CASSFYVGNQPQHF
TGTGCCAGCAGCTTTTACGTAGGAAATCAGCCCCAGCATTTT
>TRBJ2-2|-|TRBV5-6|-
CASSPRGLGTNTGELFF
TGTGCCAGCAGTCCTCGGGGGTTAGGGACGAACACCGGGGAGCTGTTTTTT
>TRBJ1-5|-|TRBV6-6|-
CASSPLLNQPQHF
TGTGCCAGCAGCCCACTTCTGAATCAGCCCCAGCATTTT
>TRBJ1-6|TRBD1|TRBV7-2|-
CASSSRTGPTVGSPLHF
TGTGCCAGCAGCTCCCGGACAGGACCAACGGTGGGCTCACCCCTCCACTTT
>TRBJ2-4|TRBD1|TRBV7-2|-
CASSRSSGTGAKNIQYF
TGTGCCAGCAGCCGTTCTTCCGGGACAGGGGCCAAAAACATTCAGTACTTC
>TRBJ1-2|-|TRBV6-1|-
CASSGGWGSDGYTF
TGTGCCAGCAGTGGGGGTTGGGGATCGGATGGCTACACCTTC
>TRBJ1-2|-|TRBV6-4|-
CASRQGLRDGYTF
TGTGCCAGCAGGCAGGGACTGCGGGATGGCTACACCTTC
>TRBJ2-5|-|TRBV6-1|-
CASGRIQETQYF
TGTGCCAGCGGGCGGATCCAAGAGACCCAGTACTTC
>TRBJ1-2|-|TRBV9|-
CASSPARANYGYTF
TGTGCCAGCAGCCCAGCTAGAGCTAACTATGGCTACACCTTC
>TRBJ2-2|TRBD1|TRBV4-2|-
CASSKGQGPGELFF
TGTGCCAGCAGCAAGGGACAGGGACCCGGGGAGCTGTTTTTT
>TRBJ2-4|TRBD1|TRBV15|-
CATSKRTGGVGNIQYF
TGTGCCACCAGCAAGAGGACAGGGGGGGTTGGAAACATTCAGTACTTC
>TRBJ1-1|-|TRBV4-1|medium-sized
CASSRGGHPTEAFF
TGCGCCAGCAGCCGGGGAGGACATCCAACTGAAGCTTTCTTT
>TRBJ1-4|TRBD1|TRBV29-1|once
CSVEGSRTGAEKLFF
TGCAGCGTTGAAGGAAGTCGGACAGGGGCTGAAAAACTGTTTTTT
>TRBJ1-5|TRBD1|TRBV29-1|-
CSVEGQGNQPQHF
TGCAGCGTAGAAGGACAGGGGAATCAGCCCCAGCATTTT
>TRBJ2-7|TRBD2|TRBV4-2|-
CASSQVTSGGTTVYEQYF
TGTGCCAGCAGCCAAGTGACTAGCGGGGGCACGACCGTCTACGAGCAGTACTTC
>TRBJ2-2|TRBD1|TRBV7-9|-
CASSYRTGSNTGELFF
TGTGCCAGCAGCTACCGGACAGGATCGAACACCGGGGAGCTGTTTTTT
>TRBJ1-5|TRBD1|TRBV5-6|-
CASSNIRGDRGRQPQHF
TGTGCCAGCAGCAACATCCGGGGGGACAGGGGAAGACAGCCCCAGCATTTT
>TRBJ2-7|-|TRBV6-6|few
CASRSGASYEQYF
TGTGCCAGCAGGTCGGGAGCCTCCTACGAGCAGTACTTC
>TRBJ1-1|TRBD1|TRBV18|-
CASSLVEGATEAFF
TGTGCCAGCTCACTCGTGGAGGGGGCGACTGAAGCTTTCTTT
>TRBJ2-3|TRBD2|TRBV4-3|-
CASSQVSSGGDTQYF
TGCGCCAGCAGTCAAGTGTCTAGCGGGGGGGATACGCAGTATTTT
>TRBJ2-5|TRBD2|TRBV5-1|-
CASSPGGLQETQYF
TGCGCCAGCAGTCCGGGGGGGCTCCAAGAGACCCAGTACTTC
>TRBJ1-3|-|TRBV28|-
CASSPSKEGGNTIYF
TGTGCCAGCAGTCCCTCTAAGGAGGGGGGAAACACCATATATTTT
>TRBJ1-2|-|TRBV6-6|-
CASSYSGTPPHGYTF
TGTGCCAGCAGTTACTCCGGGACACCTCCTCATGGCTACACCTTC